This T cell receptor beta chain comes out of a study of T cell repertoires in cytomegalovirus infection. In this sample, this clonotype turned up many times. TCRdb independently ran MiXCR on the reads; one entry per CDR3 protein. The table has 200,000 to 300,000 distinct CDR3 sequences, roughly 13% seen once; the top ten hold around 8.8%. V was shortened by 6 bases and J by 4 bases, with 15 bases between the two germline ends. The CDR3 spans 14 residues. Germline loops: CDR1 MGHDK, CDR2 SYGVNS. Sequenced: PBMCs. The genes are TRBV25-1 and TRBJ1-2; tentatively, D is TRBD1 (5 bases). The source is a human donor in good health (CMV status not recorded). Some clones in this sample may be carry-over from other donors' samples. Here the CDR3 reads CASRRGEASYGYTF. CDR3 DNA: TGTGCCAGCAGAAGAGGGGAGGCGAGCTATGGCTACACCTTC.